This T cell receptor (beta chain) was sequenced during a study of shared clonotypes between healthy human individuals. The length of the CDR3 is 13 residues. Deletions cut 5 bases from V and 3 bases from J, with 10 bases between. Germline-derived CDR1 and CDR2 are SEHNR and FQNEAQ (reference sequence). Sequencing used immunoSEQ multiplex PCR; TCRdb keeps in-frame clones, though not all of them. The sample includes roughly 2 million clones, 90% to 96% of them seen just once. This chain connects TRBV7-9 to TRBJ2-5; a weak D match, TRBD2 (5 bases). The origin of this receptor is a man aged 18 to 30 in good health. The specimen was naive CD4+ T cells sorted from blood. Subset here: CD45RA+ positively selected. CDR3 bases: TGTGCCAGCAGCCGGACTGGTGAAGAGACCCAGTACTTC. Translated, it gives CASSRTGEETQYF.